Listed here is a single T cell receptor (beta chain). This specimen belongs to a study of blood T cell repertoires in COVID-19. For the study at large: Whether acute or convalescent, the COVID-19 samples came from the United States, Italy and Spain. Sources were T cells, B-cell-depleted T cells, or PBMCs; the material itself was cDNA or gDNA.

This CDR3 contains 14 residues. The germline V and J ends were trimmed by 2 bases and 5 bases, with 10 bases remaining between them. CDR1 is KGHSH and CDR2 is LQKENI in the germline V gene. In the study's own analysis: It was from reference gene primer amplification that nucleated cell counts were estimated. TCRdb's table, derived via immunoSEQ multiplex PCR, lists solely in-frame clones and lacks some. That table furnishes V, J and clone size, whereas the DNA furnished D and trimming. The table includes 200,000 to 250,000 clones, around 84% detected once. Sequencing used peripheral blood. The chain uses TRBV18 and TRBJ2-1; no clear D gene. This sequence originates from a man over 45 who had recovered from COVID-19. CDR3 in DNA: TGTGCCAGCTCACCATCTCAGGCCGACAATGAGCAGTTCTTC. Translation gives CASSPSQADNEQFF.